The source of this T cell receptor (beta chain) is a study of early T cells in non-severe SARS-CoV-2 infection. Study-wide points: A preference for anti-spike CD8 responses marked VDJdb matching, which missed private and CD4 specificities.

Trimming took 3 bases from V and 4 from J, leaving 9 bases between them. This CDR3 region has 13 residues. At least ten counts were recorded for this clonotype. The antigen remains unidentified. TCRdb processed the 5' RACE reads anew with MiXCR; each CDR3 protein has one entry. The data hold about 57,000 distinct CDR3 sequences, with roughly 10% observed a single time. The sample taken for sequencing was whole blood. This sequence originates from an adult who was a healthcare worker with PCR-confirmed SARS-CoV-2 infection or an uninfected control (not recorded which). The chain links TRBV12-3 or TRBV12-4 to TRBJ1-1; D is uncertain. The CDR3 reads CASSLNEATEAFF. CDR3 in DNA: TGTGCCAGCAGTTTGAACGAGGCCACTGAAGCTTTCTTT.